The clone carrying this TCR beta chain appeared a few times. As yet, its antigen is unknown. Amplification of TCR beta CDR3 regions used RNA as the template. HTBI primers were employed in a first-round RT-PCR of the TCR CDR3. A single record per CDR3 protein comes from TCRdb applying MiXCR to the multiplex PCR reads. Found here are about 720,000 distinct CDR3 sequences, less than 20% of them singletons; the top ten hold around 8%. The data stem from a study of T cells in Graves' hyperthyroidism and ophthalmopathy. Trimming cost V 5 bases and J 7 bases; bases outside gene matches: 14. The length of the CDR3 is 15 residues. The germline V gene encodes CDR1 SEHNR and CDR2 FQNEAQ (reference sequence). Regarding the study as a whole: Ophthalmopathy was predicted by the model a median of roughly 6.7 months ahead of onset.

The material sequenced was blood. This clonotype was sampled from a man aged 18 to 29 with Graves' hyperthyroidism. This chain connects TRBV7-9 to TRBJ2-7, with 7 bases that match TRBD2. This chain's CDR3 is CASSNSLGGSEEQYF. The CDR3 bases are TGTGCCAGCAGCAACAGCCTCGGGGGGAGTGAAGAGCAGTACTTC. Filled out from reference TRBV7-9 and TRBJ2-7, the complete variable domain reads DTGVSQNPRHKITKRGQNVTFRCDPISEHNRLYWYRQTLGQGPEFLTYFQNEAQLEKSRLLSDRFSAERPKGSFSTLEIQRTEQGDSAMYLCASSNSLGGSEEQYFGPGTRLTVT.